The rows below give T cell receptor beta chains drawn from one sample of a study of CD4 and CD8 cells across lung adenocarcinoma regions. TCRdb itself ran the PCR reads through MiXCR, one entry per CDR3 protein. The table records around 5,500 distinct CDR3 sequences, about 50% of them present only once. The sample taken for sequencing was CD4+ T cells from the margin of a lung tumor. Receptor source: a male donor with lung adenocarcinoma. The CD4 and CD8 labels of this study may be unreliable. Each CDR3 is given with its conserved first and last residue. D genes are given only for firm matches. Only part of the rows carry a size: once, few, many, or a class if the clone is expanded.

V,length,size,D,J,CDR3,DNA
TRBV10-3,15,once,-,TRBJ2-2,CATSLQDASTGTQFF,TGTGCCACCTCCCTGCAGGATGCGAGCACCGGGACGCAGTTTTTT
TRBV6-1,15,-,-,TRBJ2-3,CARGLQSVSTGTQYF,TGTGCCAGGGGCCTCCAGTCTGTGAGTACAGGGACGCAGTATTTT
TRBV6-1,13,many,-,TRBJ2-7,CASSAGQSYEQYF,TGTGCCAGCAGCGCCGGACAGTCCTACGAGCAGTACTTC
TRBV24-1,13,-,TRBD1,TRBJ1-1,CATTGTGFGEAFF,TGTGCCACCACCGGGACAGGGTTTGGTGAAGCTTTCTTT
TRBV27,16,once,-,TRBJ2-3,CASRGSGVGDTETQYF,TGTGCCAGCAGGGGATCCGGGGTGGGCGACACAGAGACGCAGTATTTT
TRBV6-1,14,-,-,TRBJ1-1,CASRDRIMNTEAFF,TGTGCCAGCCGAGACAGGATAATGAACACTGAAGCTTTCTTT
TRBV6-5,14,-,-,TRBJ2-2,CASILGQGTGELFF,-
TRBV7-2,13,-,TRBD2,TRBJ2-5,CASSSDGGGAQYF,TGTGCCAGCAGTTCCGATGGGGGGGGGGCCCAGTACTTC
TRBV3-1,15,once,TRBD2,TRBJ2-1,CASSRSGTRYNEQFF,TGTGCCAGCAGTCGGAGCGGGACTCGATACAATGAGCAGTTCTTC
TRBV6-5,15,medium-sized,TRBD2,TRBJ2-1,CASSLRQREDNEQFF,TGTGCCAGCAGTTTGAGGCAGCGGGAGGACAATGAGCAGTTCTTC
TRBV7-6,16,-,TRBD2,TRBJ2-1,CASSPILAGVGPEQFF,TGTGCCAGCAGCCCTATCCTCGCGGGAGTCGGTCCTGAGCAGTTCTTC
TRBV6-1,11,-,TRBD1,TRBJ1-2,CASRLTGGYTF,TGTGCCAGCAGGTTGACAGGGGGCTACACCTTC
TRBV27,14,few,TRBD1,TRBJ2-7,CASSLSYRGYEQYF,TGTGCCAGCAGTTTATCGTACAGGGGCTACGAGCAGTACTTC
TRBV7-6,16,-,TRBD2,TRBJ2-7,CASSPSGGSLSYEQYF,TGTGCCAGCAGCCCAAGTGGCGGGAGTCTCTCCTACGAGCAGTACTTC
TRBV28,13,-,TRBD1,TRBJ1-4,CASNRGRNEKLFF,TGTGCCAGTAACAGGGGGCGGAATGAAAAACTGTTTTTT
TRBV6-1,15,medium-sized,TRBD2,TRBJ2-3,CASSEEAGGGDTQYF,TGTGCCAGCAGTGAAGAAGCGGGAGGGGGAGATACGCAGTATTTT
TRBV6-5,16,-,-,TRBJ2-1,CASSYSPRRGYNEQFF,TGTGCCAGCAGTTACTCTCCCCGACGAGGCTACAATGAGCAGTTCTTC
TRBV6-1,13,-,-,TRBJ2-1,CASRKSGNNEQFF,TGTGCCAGCAGGAAATCGGGGAACAATGAGCAGTTCTTC
TRBV28,14,-,-,TRBJ1-2,CASSPPNMRDGYTF,TGTGCCAGCAGTCCACCCAATATGAGGGATGGCTACACCTTC
TRBV6-1,17,-,-,TRBJ2-5,CASSGGPRGRYKDTQYF,TGTGCCAGCAGTGGGGGCCCCAGGGGCCGATACAAAGATACGCAGTATTTC
TRBV6-1,16,medium-sized,TRBD1,TRBJ1-6,CASNRGQGLYNSPLHF,TGTGCCAGCAACCGGGGACAGGGACTTTATAATTCACCCCTCCACTTT
TRBV6-1,12,few,TRBD1,TRBJ2-1,CASTGTGREQFF,TGTGCCAGCACGGGGACAGGGCGGGAGCAGTTCTTC
TRBV7-6,15,-,-,TRBJ2-1,CASSGLGQGQGEQFF,TGTGCCAGCAGCGGACTAGGACAGGGCCAAGGTGAGCAGTTCTTC
TRBV6-1,13,-,-,TRBJ2-7,CASTQLTPYEQYF,TGTGCCAGCACCCAACTAACCCCCTACGAGCAGTACTTC
TRBV10-3,13,-,-,TRBJ2-4,CATGLWSKNTQYF,TGTGCCACGGGGCTGTGGTCGAAAAACACGCAGTACTTC
TRBV6-1,15,once,TRBD1,TRBJ2-1,CASSPGQGGNNVQFF,TGTGCCAGCAGCCCGGGACAGGGCGGCAACAATGTGCAGTTCTTC
TRBV6-1,17,-,-,TRBJ2-3,CASRGGFGACDKDTQYF,TGTGCCAGCAGAGGGGGTTTCGGGGCCTGTGACAAAGATACGCAGTATTTT
TRBV6-5,13,-,-,TRBJ2-1,CASSYGLTYEQFF,TGTGCCAGCAGTTACGGCTTGACCTACGAGCAGTTCTTC
TRBV6-1,15,medium-sized,TRBD2,TRBJ2-1,CASTWEGPTYNEQFF,TGTGCCAGCACCTGGGAGGGGCCTACCTACAATGAGCAGTTCTTC
TRBV6-2/TRBV6-3,17,few,TRBD1,TRBJ2-5,CASSHNEYRGPQETQYF,TGTGCCAGCTCCCATAACGAATACAGGGGACCCCAAGAGACCCAGTACTTC
TRBV5-1,14,-,-,TRBJ2-1,CASSLGQVDNEQFF,TGCGCCAGCAGCTTGGGACAGGTGGACAATGAGCAGTTCTTC
TRBV20-1,13,once,-,TRBJ2-5,CSAEGEGRETQYF,TGCAGTGCCGAGGGGGAGGGGCGAGAGACCCAGTACTTC
TRBV27,16,-,-,TRBJ2-4,CASSFSGLGAKNMQYF,TGTGCCAGCAGTTTCTCGGGGCTGGGCGCCAAAAACATGCAGTACTTC
TRBV6-5,18,few,TRBD2,TRBJ2-1,CASSYRVRGLATRETQFF,TGTGCCAGCAGTTACCGGGTCCGGGGACTAGCGACCCGGGAGACCCAGTTCTTC
TRBV27,17,-,-,TRBJ2-3,CASSPGRRARETDTQYF,TGTGCCAGCAGTCCGGGCCGACGGGCTCGTGAGACAGATACGCAGTATTTT
TRBV27,15,-,-,TRBJ2-3,CASSLLTRTKDTQYF,TGTGCCAGCAGTCTTTTGACACGGACCAAAGATACCCAGTATTTT
TRBV6-1,13,-,-,TRBJ1-2,CASRTGIGHGYTF,TGTGCCAGCAGGACAGGAATTGGCCATGGCTACACCTTC
TRBV6-1,14,medium-sized,-,TRBJ2-5,CASSELGGRETQYF,TGTGCCAGCAGTGAACTCGGCGGCCGTGAGACCCAGTACTTC
TRBV4-2,16,-,-,TRBJ2-3,CASSQDGATATDPQYF,TGTGCCAGCAGCCAAGACGGCGCAACCGCCACAGATCCCCAGTATTTT
TRBV5-1,15,-,TRBD1,TRBJ2-3,CASSLSGTDTDTQYF,TGCGCCAGCAGCTTGTCCGGGACAGACACAGATACGCAGTATTTT
TRBV10-2,15,-,TRBD1,TRBJ2-2,CASSPQVVGTGALFF,TGCGCCAGCTCCCCACAGGTTGTGGGGACAGGGGCGCTGTTTTTT
TRBV6-1,17,medium-sized,-,TRBJ2-6,CASSAHMLDSGANVLTF,TGTGCCAGCAGTGCTCACATGTTAGACTCTGGGGCCAACGTCCTGACTTTC
TRBV6-5,16,few,TRBD2,TRBJ2-1,CASSHTGTSGSWEQFF,TGTGCCAGCAGTCACACCGGGACTAGCGGGAGCTGGGAGCAGTTCTTC
TRBV6-5,14,-,-,TRBJ2-1,CASGLNSIYNEQFF,TGTGCCAGCGGTTTGAATTCCATCTACAATGAGCAGTTCTTC
TRBV6-1,12,medium-sized,-,TRBJ2-1,CAGGRGYGEQFF,TGTGCCGGGGGGAGAGGGTACGGTGAGCAGTTCTTC
TRBV6-1,15,-,-,TRBJ2-1,CASSDPGRRPNEQFF,TGTGCCAGCAGTGACCCAGGGAGGAGGCCGAATGAGCAGTTCTTC
TRBV4-1,14,-,-,TRBJ2-3,CASSQVEFGDTQYF,TGCGCCAGCAGCCAAGTCGAGTTCGGGGATACGCAGTATTTT
TRBV27,13,few,-,TRBJ2-4,CASRGFVENIQYF,TGTGCCAGCAGAGGGTTTGTAGAAAACATTCAGTACTTC
TRBV30,15,-,TRBD1,TRBJ2-4,CAWSGDRVGKNIQYF,TGTGCCTGGAGTGGGGACAGGGTAGGCAAAAACATTCAGTACTTC
TRBV6-1,16,-,-,TRBJ2-5,CACRGRGGRNPETQYF,TGTGCCTGCAGGGGCCGCGGCGGCCGAAACCCAGAGACCCAGTACTTC